One T cell receptor beta chain is described in this entry. This CDR3 spans 17 amino acids. Germline V lookup: CDR1 MNHEY, CDR2 SMNVEV (reference sequence). V was clipped by 3 bases and J by 7 bases, with 21 bases between them. This record comes from a study of shared T cell receptors in the human thymus. Assay used: immunoSEQ multiplex PCR; TCRdb lists only in-frame clones, some missing. The data hold more than 550,000 clones, with approximately 83% observed a single time. These data also formed part of another study, on human thymus T cells.

The rearrangement links TRBV27 to TRBJ1-4; D possibly corresponds to TRBD1 (6 bases). The receptor was isolated from a girl under three years old with a congenital heart defect. Specimen: thymocytes. This CDR3 reads CASSLMSRGGHGEKLFF. DNA for the CDR3: TGTGCCAGCAGTTTGATGAGCCGCGGGGGGCATGGTGAAAAACTGTTTTTT.